This entry is about one T cell receptor beta chain. What it recognizes is unknown. Making cDNA involved eight separate reactions per sample. TCRdb reworked the 5' RACE reads into one entry per CDR3 protein, no DNA. The data show around 370,000 distinct CDR3 sequences, and the top ten clones hold roughly 2.6%. These data belong to a study of monozygotic twins with inflammatory bowel disease. Study-level points and caveats: Relative clonotype sharing with others was diminished in IBD patients versus healthy twins, particularly with disease activity.

This TCR was recovered from a human donor with ulcerative colitis or Crohn's disease, or a healthy co-twin of an affected twin (not recorded which). The specimen was blood.

The CDR3 protein is CASSDRVVNTEAFF. The chain carries TRBV7-2 and TRBJ1-1; TCRdb returns TRBD1, unconfirmable since there is no DNA. CDR1 and CDR2 from the germline V gene are SGHTA and FQGNSA. CDR3 length: 14 amino acids.